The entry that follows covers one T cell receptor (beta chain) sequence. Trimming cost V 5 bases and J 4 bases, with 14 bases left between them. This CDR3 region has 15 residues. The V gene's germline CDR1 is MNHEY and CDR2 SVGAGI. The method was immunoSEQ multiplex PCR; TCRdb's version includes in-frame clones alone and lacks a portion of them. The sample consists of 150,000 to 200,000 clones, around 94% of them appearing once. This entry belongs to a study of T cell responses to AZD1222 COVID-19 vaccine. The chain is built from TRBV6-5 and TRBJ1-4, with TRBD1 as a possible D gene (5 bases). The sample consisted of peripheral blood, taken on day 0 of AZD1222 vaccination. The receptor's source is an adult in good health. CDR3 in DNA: TGTGCCAGCAGTCTGGGTGGGGCAGGTAATGAAAAACTGTTTTTT. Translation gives CASSLGGAGNEKLFF.